This T cell receptor beta chain was recorded in a study of blood T cell repertoires in COVID-19. Turning to the study itself: Acute and convalescent COVID-19 samples came from the United States, Italy and Spain. The analysed material was cDNA or gDNA that came from T cells, B-cell-depleted T cells, or PBMCs.

Trimming at V came to 7 bases and at J to 8 bases, leaving 9 bases not matched to a gene. CDR1 LNHNV and CDR2 YYDKDF come from the germline V gene (reference sequence). This CDR3 region has 14 residues. Study processing details: Amplification from reference gene primers served as the basis for estimated nucleated cell counts. Using immunoSEQ multiplex PCR, the repertoire was profiled, and TCRdb retains in-frame clones only, with some absent. V, J and clone size derive from that table, while D and trimming were established from the DNA sequence. The table lists fewer than 250,000 clones, approximately 84% of them singletons.

The chain joins TRBV15 to TRBJ1-4; TRBD1 aligns across 8 bases. This sequence was found in a man aged 50 to 60 with acute or convalescent COVID-19. The sample taken for sequencing was peripheral blood. This CDR3 is CATKTGGSSEKLFF. CDR3 in DNA: TGTGCCACCAAAACAGGGGGGTCCTCAGAAAAACTGTTTTTT.